These 31 T cell receptor beta chains were sequenced from one sample in a study of regulatory T cells in long-lasting Graves disease. CDR3-region Arm-PCR and iRepertoire HTBI primers produced the TCR beta libraries. TCRdb reanalysed the multiplex PCR reads using MiXCR and keeps one entry per CDR3 protein. This table has about 460,000 distinct CDR3 sequences, about 20% appearing once. Time point noted: persistent/refractory GD, antithyroid drugs over 5 years with positive TRAb. Preparation of the TCR library used RNA extracted from PBMCs. The sequenced sample was peripheral blood mononuclear cells (PBMCs), obtained when the disease was refractory, from a patient treated with antithyroid drugs. The receptors were gathered from a female donor with Graves disease.

This clonotype was counted between two and nine times. The chain employs TRBV5-1 and TRBJ1-2; unclear D gene. V lost 5 bases to trimming and J lost 4 bases, with 15 bases between them. CDR3 length: 14 amino acids. From germline, CDR1 is SGHRS and CDR2 YFSETQ. The CDR3 bases are TGCGCCAGCAGGCCACAGCGGTATGGCTATGGCTACACCTTC. Protein sequence: CASRPQRYGYGYTF. The whole variable domain, remainder taken from reference TRBV5-1 and TRBJ1-2, is KAGVTQTPRYLIKTRGQQVTLSCSPISGHRSVSWYQQTPGQGLQFLFEYFSETQRNKGNFPGRFSGRQFSNSRSEMNVSTLELGDSALYLCASRPQRYGYGYTFGSGTRLTVV.

The chain links TRBV29-1 to TRBJ1-1, with D possibly being TRBD1 (5 bases). Germline CDR1 is SQVTM and CDR2 is ANQGSEA. V dropped 7 bases and J dropped 11 bases, with 23 bases sitting between them. The CDR3 totals 13 residues. CDR3 bases: TGCAGCGGCGGGGACCGGGGGGATAGTCGTGCTTTCTTT. Translating gives CSGGDRGDSRAFF.

The chain links TRBV27 to TRBJ1-5, with D possibly being TRBD1 (6 bases). The germline V gene has CDR1 MNHEY and CDR2 SMNVEV (reference sequence). This CDR3 has 15 residues. Trimming left V 7 bases short and J 7 bases short, with 20 bases between. The CDR3 nucleotides read TGTGCCAGCACCCAATTCGGCGGGGGCGGGCAGCCCCAGCATTTT. Translating gives CASTQFGGGGQPQHF.

This clonotype was observed many times. The CDR3 is CASSFTFWYADGELFF. The CDR3 DNA reads TGTGCCAGCAGTTTTACATTTTGGTATGCAGACGGGGAGCTGTTTTTT. The chain links TRBV28 to TRBJ2-2, with D uncertain. In germline, CDR1 is MDHEN, CDR2 SYDVKM. The CDR3 extends over 16 amino acids. Trimming removed 3 bases at V and 7 bases at J, with 18 bases between.

This chain joins TRBV5-4 and TRBJ2-1, with 7 nucleotides matching TRBD2. Germline CDR1 SGHNT, CDR2 YYREEE (reference sequence). V was pared by 5 bases and J by 7 bases, with 9 bases of the junction left unmatched. The CDR3 runs 14 residues. This CDR3 is CASRPAGVGNEQFF. Here the CDR3 DNA reads TGTGCCAGCAGACCGGCGGGGGTGGGGAATGAGCAGTTCTTC. The full variable domain, in which reference TRBV5-4 and TRBJ2-1 provide the parts outside the CDR3, is ETGVTQSPTHLIKTRGQQVTLRCSSQSGHNTVSWYQQALGQGPQFIFQYYREEENGRGNFPPRFSGLQFPNYSSELNVNALELDDSALYLCASRPAGVGNEQFFGPGTRLTVL.

The V call is TRBV10-3, the J call TRBJ1-2; perhaps TRBD1 as D (6 bases). V was trimmed by 3 bases and J by 6 bases, leaving 11 bases between them. The CDR3 sequence is 13 residues long. Germline assignment: CDR1 ENHRY and CDR2 SYGVKD. Written as DNA, the CDR3 is TGTGCCATCAGTGACAGGGGATCTAATGGCTACACCTTC. Translation: CAISDRGSNGYTF.

The chain employs TRBV28 and TRBJ2-7, with 8 positions matching TRBD1. CDR3 length: 15 residues. The germline CDR1 and CDR2 sequences are MDHEN and SYDVKM. V shed 10 bases, J shed 0 bases, and the junction held 11 bases outside the gene matches. CDR3 sequence: CATLPGQALSYEQYF. The CDR3 DNA is TGTGCCACCCTTCCGGGACAGGCCCTCTCCTACGAGCAGTACTTC.

At least ten counts were recorded for this clonotype. The chain carries TRBV7-2 and TRBJ2-5; maybe TRBD2 (5 bases). Germline V CDR1 and CDR2: SGHTA, FQGNSA. V was cut by 0 bases and J by 5 bases, with 13 bases left in between. The CDR3 contains 15 residues. The CDR3 is CASSLAGSGGETQYF. As DNA, the CDR3 is TGTGCCAGCAGCTTAGCGGGAAGCGGAGGCGAGACCCAGTACTTC.

The CDR3 loop is CASRLGNSPLHF. CDR3 nucleotide sequence: TGTGCCAGCAGGTTGGGTAATTCACCCCTCCACTTT. The V and J genes are TRBV6-2 or TRBV6-3 and TRBJ1-6; unclear D gene. CDR1 is MNHEY, CDR2 SVGEGT, per germline. V was shortened by 6 bases and J by 6 bases, with 6 bases between the two germline ends. The CDR3 extends over 12 amino acids.

This clonotype occurred a few times. V usage is TRBV6-5 and J usage is TRBJ2-1, with TRBD2 as a possible D gene (6 bases). The CDR3 extends over 16 amino acids. Germline loops: CDR1 MNHEY, CDR2 SVGAGI. Trimming took off 3 bases at V and 0 bases at J, with 12 bases between the two ends. Here the CDR3 reads CASSYSRGSSYNEQFF. CDR3 coding DNA: TGTGCCAGCAGTTATAGTCGGGGGAGCTCCTACAATGAGCAGTTCTTC.

This clonotype was found many times. The CDR3 DNA reads as TGTGCCAGCAGTTTGGGCAGGGACAATCAGCCCCAGCATTTT. Its protein product is CASSLGRDNQPQHF. J is TRBJ1-5 and V is TRBV6-2 or TRBV6-3, with a tentative D call TRBD1 (5 bases). V lost 4 bases to trimming and J lost 3 bases, with 10 bases between them. The germline gives CDR1 MNHEY, CDR2 SVGEGT. There are 14 residues in the CDR3.

This rearrangement joins TRBV5-1 to TRBJ1-3, with D maybe TRBD1 (5 bases). The CDR3 has 16 amino acids. Germline V lookup: CDR1 SGHRS, CDR2 YFSETQ. V dropped 0 bases and J dropped 2 bases, with 12 bases sitting between them. The CDR3 bases are TGCGCCAGCAGCTTGGTGACGGGGGGTCCTGGAAACACCATATATTTT. This codes for CASSLVTGGPGNTIYF.

This chain links TRBV20-1 with TRBJ2-2; 10 bases map to TRBD2. Germline loops: CDR1 DFQATT, CDR2 SNEGSKA (reference sequence). This CDR3 is built from 14 residues. With 4 bases clipped from V and 5 bases from J, the junction kept 4 bases outside the gene matches. The CDR3 DNA is TGCAGTGCTAAGGCTAGCGGGGGAACCGGGGAGCTGTTTTTT. It translates to CSAKASGGTGELFF.

This clonotype has a handful of counts. The chain links TRBV20-1 to TRBJ1-5; D uncertain. V gave up 3 bases and J gave up 1 base, with 10 bases separating them. This CDR3 has 14 amino acids. CDR1 and CDR2 from the germline V gene are DFQATT and SNEGSKA (reference sequence). The CDR3, as DNA: TGCAGTGCTAGGGAGTTCGGAAGCAATCAGCCCCAGCATTTT. It codes for CSAREFGSNQPQHF.

This clonotype was seen at least ten times. This rearrangement joins TRBV6-5 to TRBJ2-5, with D maybe TRBD1 (5 bases). V lost 0 bases and J lost 2, with 7 bases in between. Germline V lookup: CDR1 MNHEY, CDR2 SVGAGI. The CDR3 consists of 14 residues. The CDR3 DNA follows: TGTGCCAGCAGTTACTCGACAGCACAAGAGACCCAGTACTTC. Residues: CASSYSTAQETQYF.

The chain couples TRBV5-1 to TRBJ2-2; TRBD1 is a possible D gene (5 bases). The V gene's germline CDR1 is SGHRS and CDR2 YFSETQ. The length of the CDR3 is 14 residues. Trimming left V 5 bases short and J 3 bases short, with 11 bases between. The CDR3 reads CASRVQGDTGELFF. CDR3 coding DNA: TGCGCCAGCAGGGTCCAGGGTGACACCGGGGAGCTGTTTTTT.

This clonotype was detected only a few times. This chain uses TRBV30 with TRBJ1-1; D gene unclear. Germline lookup yields CDR1 GTSNPN and CDR2 SVGIG (reference sequence). V lost 0 bases to trimming and J lost 1 base, with 9 bases between them. The CDR3 has 14 amino acids. The CDR3 sequence: CAWSVLLSNTEAFF. CDR3 in DNA: TGTGCCTGGAGTGTACTGCTTTCGAACACTGAAGCTTTCTTT.

This clonotype was recorded many times. The chain is built from TRBV12-3 or TRBV12-4 and TRBJ1-4; D gene uncertain. This CDR3 comprises 11 residues. Trimming took 3 bases from V and 7 from J, leaving 3 bases between them. CDR3 in amino acids: CASSFFEKLFF. As DNA, the CDR3 is TGTGCCAGCAGTTTTTTTGAAAAACTGTTTTTT.

This chain connects TRBV19 to TRBJ2-5; 7 positions agree with TRBD1. Germline V gene lookup returns CDR1 LNHDA and CDR2 SQIVND (reference sequence). This CDR3 has 13 amino acids. V shed 6 bases and J 5 bases; nucleotides not matched to a gene: 6. CDR3 DNA sequence: TGTGCCAGTAGCAACGACAGGGAGGAGACCCAGTACTTC. It translates to CASSNDREETQYF.

About this clonotype itself: It may be a read error: a sequence one base away is much more abundant. V is TRBV2 and J is TRBJ1-1; 7 bases match TRBD1. This CDR3 comprises 12 residues. CDR1 SNHLY and CDR2 FYNNEI come from the germline V gene. CDR3 amino acids: CVSNERGGWAFF. The CDR3 region has the DNA TGTGTCAGCAACGAACGAGGGGGCTGGGCTTTCTTT.

The chain employs TRBV28 and TRBJ1-5; D is undetermined. The CDR3 is made up of 16 amino acids. Germline CDR1 reads MDHEN; CDR2 reads SYDVKM. Deletions cut 5 bases from V and 1 base from J, with 15 bases between. CDR3 DNA: TGTGCCAGCAGTCCTCAAAGTCTAGTGAGCAATCAGCCCCAGCATTTT. Translating it yields CASSPQSLVSNQPQHF. The full variable domain, in which reference TRBV28 and TRBJ1-5 provide the parts outside the CDR3, is DVKVTQSSRYLVKRTGEKVFLECVQDMDHENMFWYRQDPGLGLRLIYFSYDVKMKEKGDIPEGYSVSREKKERFSLILESASTNQTSMYLCASSPQSLVSNQPQHFGDGTRLSIL.

A remark on this clonotype: This may stem from a read error, because a much larger clone lies one nucleotide away. This likely comes from a read error, as the CDR3 has no conserved phenylalanine or tryptophan at its end. The CDR3 loop reads CASRQSSGANVLTS. CDR3 DNA: TGCGCCAGTAGACAGTCCTCTGGGGCCAACGTCCTGACTTCC. The chain employs TRBV5-1 and TRBJ2-6; possible D gene TRBD1, 5 bases. CDR3 length: 14 residues. Trimming removed 8 bases at V and 0 bases at J, with 9 bases between. Germline loops: CDR1 SGHRS, CDR2 YFSETQ.

Details on this clonotype: A read error may be the cause here, since a much bigger clone is one base away. The chain employs TRBV28 and TRBJ2-7; D unresolved. CDR1 and CDR2 (germline): MDHEN, SYDVKM. The CDR3 sequence is 15 residues long. In DNA form, the CDR3 reads TGTGCCGGCAGTACCCCGTCTCGACCCCGCCGCGAGCAGTACTTC. As protein: CAGSTPSRPRREQYF.

The table lists this clonotype with a few counts. The chain employs TRBV10-3 and TRBJ2-7, with TRBD2 matching 13 bases. The CDR3 runs to 16 residues. J gave up 2 bases and V 3 bases, and 4 bases lay outside the gene matches. The germline V gene encodes CDR1 ENHRY and CDR2 SYGVKD. CDR3 in amino acids: CAISDGTSGVPYEQYF. In DNA form, the CDR3 reads TGTGCCATCAGTGATGGGACTAGCGGGGTCCCCTACGAGCAGTACTTC.

This clonotype was found a few times. CDR3 loop: CSARGAGLRERENTGELFF. The CDR3 region has the DNA TGCAGTGCTAGAGGGGCGGGCTTGCGGGAGCGGGAGAACACCGGGGAGCTGTTTTTT. V and J are TRBV20-1 and TRBJ2-2, with 7 bases identical to TRBD2. The CDR3 contains 19 residues. Germline lookup yields CDR1 DFQATT and CDR2 SNEGSKA (reference sequence). Trimming at V came to 1 base and at J to 1 base, leaving 15 bases not matched to a gene.

This clonotype was detected only a few times. The genes are TRBV19 and TRBJ1-5; TRBD1 matches 9 bases. Germline CDR1 and CDR2: LNHDA and SQIVND (reference sequence). After removal of 4 bases from V and 3 bases from J, the junction contained 4 bases not matched to a gene. This CDR3 has 15 residues. The CDR3 DNA is TGTGCCAGTAGTACGGGACAGGGAATCAATCAGCCCCAGCATTTT. Protein sequence: CASSTGQGINQPQHF.

This clonotype was seen repeatedly, ten times or more. CDR3 in amino acids: CASSPSANTEAFF. In nucleotides, the CDR3 is TGTGCCAGCAGCCCCTCGGCGAACACTGAAGCTTTCTTT. V usage is TRBV7-3 and J usage is TRBJ1-1; unclear D gene. The CDR3 runs 13 residues. Germline CDR1 and CDR2: SGHTA and FQGTGA. V was clipped by 5 bases and J by 1 base, with 8 bases between them.

Only a few counts were recorded for this clonotype. The gene calls are TRBV4-3 and TRBJ1-1; D not certain. The V gene lost 0 bases and the J gene lost 8 bases, with 10 bases spanning the gap. Germline V lookup: CDR1 LGHNA, CDR2 YSLEER. CDR3 length: 13 residues. The CDR3 reads CASSQDLLGEAFF. CDR3 in DNA: TGCGCCAGCAGCCAAGACCTCCTAGGGGAAGCTTTCTTT.

Ten or more counts support this clonotype. The genes are TRBV7-2 and TRBJ1-1; the match to TRBD1 covers 7 bases. CDR1 is SGHTA, CDR2 FQGNSA, per germline. There are 12 residues in the CDR3. The V gene end was trimmed by 7 bases and the J gene end by 7 bases; junction bases not matched to a gene: 6. The CDR3 coding sequence is TGTGCCAGCACCGAGGCAGGGGGTGAAGCTTTCTTT. This encodes CASTEAGGEAFF.

The V call is TRBV28, the J call TRBJ2-3; D uncertain. Germline V gene sequence: CDR1 MDHEN, CDR2 SYDVKM. This CDR3 region has 13 residues. Deletions cut 3 bases from V and 11 bases from J, with 15 bases between. In nucleotides, the CDR3 is TGTGCCAGCAGTTTGATGGTGGACGGTAAGCAGTATTTT. Protein sequence: CASSLMVDGKQYF.

This clonotype was recorded many times. The chain is built from TRBV12-3 or TRBV12-4 and TRBJ2-5; the D gene is possibly TRBD1 (6 bases). Trimming removed 6 bases at V and 0 bases at J, with 17 bases between. The CDR3 consists of 16 residues. The CDR3 DNA reads TGTGCCAGCAGAACTGAAGTCGGACAGCACCAAGAGACCCAGTACTTC. This encodes CASRTEVGQHQETQYF.